This TCR beta chain is drawn from a study of breast tumors, draining lymph nodes, adjacent tissues. Study-level results: Tumors had less TCR diversity than lymph nodes, more than nontumor tissue.

MiXCR, run by TCRdb on the multiplex PCR reads, gives a single entry per CDR3 protein. Among 150,000 or so distinct CDR3 sequences listed, 25% to 40% were seen once. The length of the CDR3 is 14 residues. J was trimmed by 9 bases and V by 3 bases; bases with no gene match: 8. Germline V gene data show CDR1 as SGHKS and CDR2 as YYEKEE (reference sequence). This clonotype was counted a few times. Antigen unknown. Axillary draining lymph nodes of breast cancer patients supplied the node samples. The sample taken for sequencing was axillary lymph node tissue. The rearrangement joins TRBV5-5 to TRBJ2-4; 8 bases agree with TRBD2. The TCR was taken from a female donor with breast cancer. Some clones in this sample may be carry-over from other donors' samples. CDR3 DNA: TGTGCCAGCAGCTCTCGGGGGGGGGAGAGCATTCAGTACTTC. It yields the protein CASSSRGGESIQYF.